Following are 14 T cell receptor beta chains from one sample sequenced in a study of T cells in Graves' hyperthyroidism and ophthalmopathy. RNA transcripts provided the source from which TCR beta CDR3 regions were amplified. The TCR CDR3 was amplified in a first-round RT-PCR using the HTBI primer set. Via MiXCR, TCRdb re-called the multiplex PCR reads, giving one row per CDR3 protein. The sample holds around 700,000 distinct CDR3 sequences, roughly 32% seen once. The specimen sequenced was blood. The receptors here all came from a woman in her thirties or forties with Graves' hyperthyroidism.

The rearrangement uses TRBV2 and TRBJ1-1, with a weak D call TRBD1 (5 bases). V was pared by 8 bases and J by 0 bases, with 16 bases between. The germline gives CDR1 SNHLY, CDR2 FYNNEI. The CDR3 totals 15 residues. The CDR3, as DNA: TGTGCCAGCTCAACCTTTCCGGGACTGAACACTGAAGCTTTCTTT. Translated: CASSTFPGLNTEAFF.

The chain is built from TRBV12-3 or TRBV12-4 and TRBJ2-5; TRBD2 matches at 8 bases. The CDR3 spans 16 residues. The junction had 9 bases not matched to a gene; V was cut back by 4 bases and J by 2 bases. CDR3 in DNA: TGTGCCAGCAGTTACGAGACTAGCGTACTACAAGAGACCCAGTACTTC. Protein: CASSYETSVLQETQYF.

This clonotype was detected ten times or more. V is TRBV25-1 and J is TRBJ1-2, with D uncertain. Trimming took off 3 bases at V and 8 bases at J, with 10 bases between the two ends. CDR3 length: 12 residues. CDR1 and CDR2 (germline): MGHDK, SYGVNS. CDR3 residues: CASSDSGHGYTF. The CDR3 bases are TGTGCCAGCAGTGATTCAGGTCACGGCTACACCTTC.

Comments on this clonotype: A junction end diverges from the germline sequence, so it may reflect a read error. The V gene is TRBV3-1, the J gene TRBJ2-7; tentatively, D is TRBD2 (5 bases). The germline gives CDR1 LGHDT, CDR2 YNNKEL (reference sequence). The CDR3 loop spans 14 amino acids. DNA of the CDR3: TGTGCCAGCAGTCAAGATACCGGGGAAGGAGTGCAGTACTTC. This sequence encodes CASSQDTGEGVQYF.

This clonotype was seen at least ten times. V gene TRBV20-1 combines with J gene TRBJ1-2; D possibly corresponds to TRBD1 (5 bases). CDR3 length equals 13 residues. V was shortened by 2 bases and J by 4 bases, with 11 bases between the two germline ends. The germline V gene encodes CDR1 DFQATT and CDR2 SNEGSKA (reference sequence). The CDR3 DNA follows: TGCAGTGCTAGATCTGGGGGATCCTATGGCTACACCTTC. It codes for CSARSGGSYGYTF.

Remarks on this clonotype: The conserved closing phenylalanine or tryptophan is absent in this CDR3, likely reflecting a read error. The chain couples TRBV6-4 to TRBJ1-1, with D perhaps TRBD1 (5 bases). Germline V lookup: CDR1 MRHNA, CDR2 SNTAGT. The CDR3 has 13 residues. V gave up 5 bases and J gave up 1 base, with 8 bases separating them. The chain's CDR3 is CASSRDGNTEAFL. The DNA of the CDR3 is TGTGCCAGCAGTAGGGACGGGAACACTGAAGCTTTCCTT.

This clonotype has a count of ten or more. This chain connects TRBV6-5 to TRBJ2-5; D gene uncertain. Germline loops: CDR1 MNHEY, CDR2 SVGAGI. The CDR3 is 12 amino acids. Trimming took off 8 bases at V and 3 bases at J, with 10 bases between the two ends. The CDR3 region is CASASVEETQYF. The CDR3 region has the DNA TGTGCCAGCGCGTCAGTCGAAGAGACCCAGTACTTC.

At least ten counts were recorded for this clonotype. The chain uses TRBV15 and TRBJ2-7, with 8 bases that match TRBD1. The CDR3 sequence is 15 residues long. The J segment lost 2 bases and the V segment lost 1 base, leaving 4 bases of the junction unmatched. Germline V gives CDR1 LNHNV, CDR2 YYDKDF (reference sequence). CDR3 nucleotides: TGTGCCACCAGCAGAGGGACAGGGAGCGCCTACGAGCAGTACTTC. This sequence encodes CATSRGTGSAYEQYF.

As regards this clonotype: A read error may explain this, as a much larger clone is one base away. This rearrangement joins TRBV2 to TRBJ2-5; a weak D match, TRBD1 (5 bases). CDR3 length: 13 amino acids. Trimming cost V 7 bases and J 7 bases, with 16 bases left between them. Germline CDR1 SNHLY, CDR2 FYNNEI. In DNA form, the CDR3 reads TGTGCCAGCATCTCTGGTTGGGGCGGGACCCAGTACTTC. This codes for CASISGWGGTQYF.

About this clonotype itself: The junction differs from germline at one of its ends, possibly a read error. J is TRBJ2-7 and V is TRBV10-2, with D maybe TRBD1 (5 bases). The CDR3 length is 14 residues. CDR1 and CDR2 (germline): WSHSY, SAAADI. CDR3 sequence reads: CASSGQGSSHEQYF. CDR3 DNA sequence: TGCGCCAGCAGTGGTCAGGGAAGCTCCCACGAGCAGTACTTC.

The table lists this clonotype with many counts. The CDR3 coding sequence is TGCGCCAGCGGGACAGGGGGTATCCCCTACGAGCAGTACTTC. It yields the protein CASGTGGIPYEQYF. The genes are TRBV10-1 and TRBJ2-7, with 11 bases fitting TRBD1. Germline loops: CDR1 WNHNN, CDR2 SYGVQD (reference sequence). V was pared by 8 bases and J by 2 bases, with 5 bases of the junction left unmatched. The CDR3 consists of 14 residues.

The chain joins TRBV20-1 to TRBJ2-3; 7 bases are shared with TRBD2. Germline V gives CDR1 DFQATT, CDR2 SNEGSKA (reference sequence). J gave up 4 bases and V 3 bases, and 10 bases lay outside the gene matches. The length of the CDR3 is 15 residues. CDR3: CSASTSGGVPDTQYF. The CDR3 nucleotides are TGCAGTGCTAGTACCAGTGGGGGGGTGCCAGATACGCAGTATTTT.

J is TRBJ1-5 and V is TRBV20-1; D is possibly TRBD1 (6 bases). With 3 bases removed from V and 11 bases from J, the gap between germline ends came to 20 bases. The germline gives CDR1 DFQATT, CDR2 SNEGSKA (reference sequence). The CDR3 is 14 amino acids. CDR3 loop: CSASVTGGQETQHF. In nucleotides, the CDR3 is TGCAGTGCTAGCGTGACCGGGGGCCAAGAGACCCAGCATTTT.

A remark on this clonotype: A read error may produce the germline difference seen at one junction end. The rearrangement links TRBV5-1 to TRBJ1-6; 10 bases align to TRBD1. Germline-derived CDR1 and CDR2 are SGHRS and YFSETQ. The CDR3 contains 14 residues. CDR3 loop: CASSRDRGYSPLHF. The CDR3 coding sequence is TGTGCCAGCAGCCGGGACAGGGGATACTCACCCCTCCACTTT.